The clone carrying this TCR beta chain was counted between two and nine times. The antigen remains undetermined. The data derive from a study of T-cell memory formation after mild COVID-19. Overall study results and limits: The appearance of some responding clones in pre-infection memory suggested that cross-reactive memory joined. Clones shrinking from day 15 to 85 showed even CD4/CD8 mixes; later expanders tilted CD4+. Among CD4+ contracting clones, most were CM and EM, and CD8+ ones EMRA.

UMIs and sample barcodes were carried by the TCR alpha and TCR beta cDNA libraries that 5'RACE produced using constant-segment primers. A single record per CDR3 protein comes from TCRdb applying MiXCR to the 5' RACE reads. This table holds 150,000 to 200,000 distinct CDR3 sequences, roughly 30% found once. The sequencing sample was made of PBMCs or a T cell subset sorted from them (not recorded which). The source is an adult woman who had mild COVID-19 (a few samples of this study predate the infection). Cell type and time point are not known.

CDR3 sequence reads: CATSAGWGGTEAFF. CDR3 nucleotides: TGTGCCACCAGTGCCGGATGGGGAGGTACTGAAGCTTTCTTT. The chain links TRBV24-1 to TRBJ1-1; D is undetermined. This CDR3 has 14 residues. Germline CDR1 reads KGHDR; CDR2 reads SFDVKD. V gave up 5 bases and J gave up 5 bases, with 14 bases separating them.